These T cell receptor beta chains were read from a single sample in a study of beta chain features in type 1 diabetes. Measured with immunoSEQ multiplex PCR; TCRdb has only the in-frame clones, and not every one. The sample yields hundreds of thousands of clones, about an eighth seen once. Sequenced input: naive CD4+ T cells from blood. All receptors derive from a man in his late teens or twenties with type 1 diabetes. Each CDR3 is given with its conserved first and last residue. Each record gives: V gene, J gene, D gene, CDR3 length, CDR3 protein. The D gene is left open where the match is weak.

TRBV2	TRBJ1-2	-	13	CASRAEGSYGYTF
TRBV29-1	TRBJ2-2	TRBD1	14	CSVRTGEDTGELFF
TRBV5-4	TRBJ1-1	-	15	CASSQFREGNTEAFF
TRBV11-2	TRBJ2-3	TRBD2	17	CASSWTAGGFGTDTQYF
TRBV29-1	TRBJ2-3	-	14	CSIGQKARGNTQYF
TRBV29-1	TRBJ2-6	-	14	CSAPRGSGANVLTF
TRBV10-3	TRBJ1-2	-	12	CAIRGTNYGYTF
TRBV5-1	TRBJ2-7	-	15	CASSIRDTGSYEQYF
TRBV30	TRBJ2-4	-	15	CAWSEDRGAKNIQYF
TRBV29-1	TRBJ1-3	-	14	CSVARGDSGNTIYF
TRBV19	TRBJ2-7	-	15	CASSQERAGIHEQYF
TRBV30	TRBJ1-1	TRBD1	13	CAATGTGGTEAFF
TRBV20-1	TRBJ2-1	-	11	CSAHLYNEQFF
TRBV6-5	TRBJ1-1	-	13	CASSPLSGTEAFF
TRBV19	TRBJ1-5	-	15	CASREQGRSNQPQHF
TRBV7-6	TRBJ1-2	-	12	CASTLGGYGYTF
TRBV19	TRBJ1-2	TRBD1	14	CASNGQGAAYGYTF
TRBV18	TRBJ2-1	TRBD2	15	CASSPGLAGYNEQFF
TRBV15	TRBJ2-2	TRBD1	17	CATSRSRGQFNTGELFF
TRBV29-1	TRBJ1-3	TRBD1	14	CSVVVTGYGNTIYF
TRBV6-6	TRBJ2-1	-	13	CASRSGSYNEQFF
TRBV7-2	TRBJ2-5	TRBD2	14	CASSPSGGPETQYF
TRBV30	TRBJ2-2	-	16	CAWSVRRGTNTGELFF
TRBV5-1	TRBJ2-5	-	14	CASSLAQDQETQYF
TRBV14	TRBJ2-3	-	17	CASSLWTTSHNTDTQYF
TRBV4-2	TRBJ1-5	-	15	CASSQESGLNQPQHF
TRBV30	TRBJ2-2	TRBD2	16	CAWSVWLAGDTGELFF
TRBV6-5	TRBJ1-5	-	15	CASSYDGDSNQPQHF
TRBV20-1	TRBJ1-2	-	11	CRPGVNYGYTF
TRBV2	TRBJ2-1	TRBD1	16	CASKPGTGNFYNEQFF
TRBV5-1	TRBJ2-7	TRBD1	14	CASSLRQGDYEQYF
TRBV29-1	TRBJ2-1	TRBD2	13	CSVERTSGDEQFF
TRBV2	TRBJ1-4	-	16	CASSLRDPGTNEKLFF
TRBV28	TRBJ2-2	TRBD2	15	CASLAGDLNTGELFF
TRBV19	TRBJ2-7	TRBD2	15	CASSNRLAGKYEQYF
TRBV29-1	TRBJ1-1	-	13	CSGRPFMNTEAFF
TRBV9	TRBJ1-1	-	14	CASSVASRGTEAFF
TRBV19	TRBJ1-2	-	15	CASRPNKAGGYGYTF
TRBV29-1	TRBJ2-3	-	13	CSVGGPSTDTQYF
TRBV6-5	TRBJ2-7	-	14	CASSPRKGVYEQYF
TRBV27	TRBJ2-7	TRBD1	13	CASSTDREYEQYF
TRBV7-9	TRBJ1-5	-	15	CASSSARHWDQPQHF
TRBV25-1	TRBJ1-2	TRBD1	15	CASIPSEAGGGGYTF
TRBV11-2	TRBJ2-1	-	14	CASSLSLASNEQFF
TRBV11-2	TRBJ2-1	-	13	CASSSPGGNEQFF
TRBV13	TRBJ2-1	-	14	CASSRNSWAVEQFF
TRBV30	TRBJ1-1	-	12	CAWSGQNTEAFF
TRBV7-2	TRBJ1-2	TRBD1	13	CASRSGQGGRYTF
TRBV14	TRBJ2-7	-	14	CASSPAGRRVEQYF
TRBV29-1	TRBJ2-7	-	10	CSVEKGAQYF
TRBV27	TRBJ1-4	-	16	CASSTSLRSRWEKLFF
TRBV19	TRBJ2-3	TRBD1	15	CASSDRARGTDTQYF
TRBV6-5	TRBJ2-7	-	15	CASSYSNSGGYEQYF
TRBV4-3	TRBJ1-1	-	15	CASSQDGRVDTEAFF
TRBV29-1	TRBJ1-2	-	12	CSVETANYGYTF